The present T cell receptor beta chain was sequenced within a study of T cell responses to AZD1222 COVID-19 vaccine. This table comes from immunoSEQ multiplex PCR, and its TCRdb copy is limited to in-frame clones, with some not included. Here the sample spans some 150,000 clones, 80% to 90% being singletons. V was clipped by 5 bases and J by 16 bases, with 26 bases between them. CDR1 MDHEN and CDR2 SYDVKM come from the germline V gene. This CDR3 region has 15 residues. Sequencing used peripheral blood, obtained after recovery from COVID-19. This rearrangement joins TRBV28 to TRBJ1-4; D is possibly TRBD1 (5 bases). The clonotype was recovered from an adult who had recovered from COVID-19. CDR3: CASSPQGPQTVYEFF. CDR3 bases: TGTGCCAGCAGTCCCCAGGGACCGCAGACAGTTTACGAGTTTTTT.